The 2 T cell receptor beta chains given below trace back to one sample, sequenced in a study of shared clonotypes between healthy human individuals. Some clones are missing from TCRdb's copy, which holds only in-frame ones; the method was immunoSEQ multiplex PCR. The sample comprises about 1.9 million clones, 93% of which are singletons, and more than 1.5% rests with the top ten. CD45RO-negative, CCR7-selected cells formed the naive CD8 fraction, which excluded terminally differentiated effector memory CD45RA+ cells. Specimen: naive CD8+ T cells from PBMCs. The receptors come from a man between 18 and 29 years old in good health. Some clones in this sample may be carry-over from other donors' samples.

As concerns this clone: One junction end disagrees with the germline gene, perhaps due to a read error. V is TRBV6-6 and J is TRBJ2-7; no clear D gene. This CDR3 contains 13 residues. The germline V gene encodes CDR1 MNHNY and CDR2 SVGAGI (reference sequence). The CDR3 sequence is CASSYVGTYEQYF. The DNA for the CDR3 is TGTGCCAGCAGTTACGTTGGAACCTACGAACAGTACTTC.

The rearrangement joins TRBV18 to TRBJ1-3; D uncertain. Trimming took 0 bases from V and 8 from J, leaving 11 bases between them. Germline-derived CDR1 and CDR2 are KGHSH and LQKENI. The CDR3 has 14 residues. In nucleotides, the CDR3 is TGTGCCAGCTCACCACCCATAGGGTGGGACACCATATATTTT. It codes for CASSPPIGWDTIYF.